The next 27 T cell receptor beta chains were all read from a single sample in a study of neurological immune-mediated disorders. TCRdb analysed the 5' RACE reads with MiXCR anew, one entry per CDR3 protein. The sample yields fewer than 90,000 distinct CDR3 sequences, less than 5.5% seen once. The sample consisted of PBMCs. The receptors shown here come from a man aged 18 to 30 with multiple sclerosis.

This clonotype was counted at least ten times. J is TRBJ1-5 and V is TRBV7-6; TRBD1 might be the D (6 bases). The CDR3 spans 13 residues. V gave up 5 bases and J gave up 9 bases, with 14 bases separating them. Germline assignment: CDR1 SGHVS and CDR2 FNYEAQ. For the CDR3, the DNA is TGTGCCAGCAGCCCAGGACAGTCAGGGCCCCAGCATTTT. Translation gives CASSPGQSGPQHF.

About this clonotype itself: A read error may be the cause here, since a much bigger clone is one base away. The chain joins TRBV7-9 to TRBJ2-7; TRBD1 might be the D (6 bases). CDR1 and CDR2 (germline): SEHNR, FQNEAQ (reference sequence). Trimming took 3 bases from V and 4 from J, leaving 16 bases between them. This CDR3 has 15 amino acids. The CDR3 region has the DNA TGTGCCAGCAGCTTCTCCCGGGAAAGGGGGTACGAGCAGTACTTC. It encodes CASSFSRERGYEQYF.

This clonotype was seen ten or more times. The chain has TRBV20-1 and TRBJ1-5; perhaps TRBD1 as D (5 bases). Germline assignment: CDR1 DFQATT and CDR2 SNEGSKA (reference sequence). Deletions cut 6 bases from V and 6 bases from J, with 21 bases between. The CDR3 runs to 15 residues. DNA for the CDR3: TGCAGTGCCACGAACGTAGGCAGGGAGAGTCAGCCCCAGCATTTT. Encoded protein: CSATNVGRESQPQHF.

This clonotype was counted ten times or more. This chain joins TRBV20-1 and TRBJ2-7; 8 nucleotides match TRBD1. This CDR3 comprises 13 residues. Per the germline V gene, CDR1 is DFQATT and CDR2 is SNEGSKA (reference sequence). V dropped 5 bases and J dropped 0; count of bases not matched to a gene: 3. DNA for the CDR3: TGCAGTGCTGCAGGGGGCAGCTCCTACGAGCAGTACTTC. Its translation: CSAAGGSSYEQYF.

The chain joins TRBV5-1 to TRBJ1-3; no clear D. The CDR3 has 16 residues. V lost 0 bases to trimming and J lost 0 bases, with 10 bases between them. Germline CDR1 and CDR2: SGHRS and YFSETQ. CDR3 coding DNA: TGCGCCAGCAGCTTGGTTCCAGGTAGCTCTGGAAACACCATATATTTT. Protein product: CASSLVPGSSGNTIYF.

This clonotype was counted ten times or more. CDR3 protein: CASSQGGGSYYEQYF. The CDR3 DNA reads TGCGCCAGCAGCCAAGGGGGCGGGAGCTACTACGAGCAGTACTTC. V usage is TRBV4-3 and J usage is TRBJ2-7; 7 nucleotides agree with TRBD2. The CDR3 is 15 residues long. CDR1 is LGHNA and CDR2 is YSLEER in the germline V gene. V shed 1 base and J 3 bases; nucleotides not matched to a gene: 6.

This clonotype was seen repeatedly, ten times or more. V is TRBV20-1 and J is TRBJ2-4, with D perhaps assigned TRBD1 or TRBD2 (5 bases each). Germline assignment: CDR1 DFQATT and CDR2 SNEGSKA (reference sequence). CDR3 length: 15 amino acids. Trimming cost V 0 bases and J 7 bases, with 16 bases left between them. The CDR3 reads CSARDPTGRGNIQYF. CDR3 in DNA: TGCAGTGCTAGAGATCCAACGGGGCGAGGGAACATTCAGTACTTC.

In this sample, this clonotype turned up many times. The chain is built from TRBV5-1 and TRBJ1-2, with 7 positions matching TRBD1. Germline V lookup: CDR1 SGHRS, CDR2 YFSETQ. After removal of 0 bases from V and 2 bases from J, the junction contained 1 base not matched to a gene. The CDR3 totals 14 residues. CDR3 in amino acids: CASSLVTGNYGYTF. DNA of the CDR3: TGCGCCAGCAGCTTGGTGACAGGGAACTATGGCTACACCTTC.

At least ten counts were recorded for this clonotype. This chain connects TRBV20-1 to TRBJ2-3; D uncertain. The CDR3 extends over 11 amino acids. Germline CDR1 reads DFQATT; CDR2 reads SNEGSKA (reference sequence). The germline V and J ends were trimmed by 3 bases and 4 bases, with 5 bases remaining between them. The CDR3 spells CSASGSDTQYF. The CDR3 DNA follows: TGCAGTGCTAGCGGGTCAGATACGCAGTATTTT.

This clonotype was seen at least ten times. A junction boundary mismatches the germline segment, possibly from a read error. This rearrangement joins TRBV3-1 to TRBJ1-5, with D tentatively TRBD1 (5 bases). This CDR3 is built from 16 residues. In germline, CDR1 is LGHDT, CDR2 YNNKEL (reference sequence). Written as DNA, the CDR3 is TGTGCCAGCAGCCAAGGTTTGGACATGGGCAATCAGCCCCAGAATTTT. Its protein is CASSQGLDMGNQPQNF.

This clonotype has ten or more counts. The chain carries TRBV5-5 and TRBJ2-4; no definite D call. Germline values: CDR1 SGHKS, CDR2 YYEKEE (reference sequence). V dropped 4 bases and J dropped 5 bases, with 7 bases sitting between them. The CDR3 extends over 12 amino acids. In DNA, the CDR3 is TGTGCCAGCAGCGATGGTCAAAACATTCAGTACTTC. This translates into CASSDGQNIQYF.

This clonotype was picked up many times. The CDR3 DNA reads TGTGCCAGCAGCTTAGCTCCTGGACAGGGGAACTCCTACGAGCAGTACTTC. It yields the protein CASSLAPGQGNSYEQYF. This rearrangement joins TRBV7-8 to TRBJ2-7, with 9 bases aligning to TRBD1. Germline CDR1 and CDR2: SGHVS and FQNEAQ. With V trimmed by 0 bases and J by 0 bases, 6 bases remained unmatched. The CDR3 has 17 amino acids.

The table lists this clonotype with many counts. V usage is TRBV24-1 and J usage is TRBJ2-2, with a tentative D call TRBD1 (5 bases). The CDR3 sequence is 12 residues long. Deletions cut 10 bases from V and 7 bases from J, with 12 bases between. The germline V gene has CDR1 KGHDR and CDR2 SFDVKD. In DNA form, the CDR3 reads TGTGCCACTCAGGGATATGGCGGGGAGCTGTTTTTT. This sequence encodes CATQGYGGELFF.

This clonotype was seen at least ten times. The CDR3 sequence: CSVGTGSSPLHF. CDR3 nucleotides: TGCAGCGTGGGGACAGGGAGTTCACCCCTCCACTTT. J is TRBJ1-6 and V is TRBV29-1, with TRBD1 identical over 9 bases. The germline V gene encodes CDR1 SQVTM and CDR2 ANQGSEA. The J segment lost 9 bases and the V segment lost 6 bases, leaving 3 bases of the junction unmatched. This CDR3 contains 12 residues.

This clonotype was found many times. The CDR3 DNA follows: TGTGCCAGCAGTCATTACCGGGCCACGGGGGAGCAGTACTTC. Its translation: CASSHYRATGEQYF. The chain recombines TRBV28 with TRBJ2-7; TRBD2 is a possible D gene (5 bases). CDR3 length equals 14 residues. Germline V CDR1 and CDR2: MDHEN, SYDVKM. V was pared by 5 bases and J by 7 bases, with 18 bases between.

As regards this clonotype: A clone one base away is much larger, so this may be a read error. The chain joins TRBV3-1 to TRBJ2-2; D is unclear. Germline V lookup: CDR1 LGHDT, CDR2 YNNKEL (reference sequence). Between the trimmed V and J ends, which lost 4 bases and 6 bases, there was a span of 6 bases. CDR3 size: 12 residues. CDR3 sequence reads: CASSPISGELFF. The DNA of the CDR3 is TGTGCCAGCAGCCCGATTTCCGGGGAGCTGTTTTTT.

This clonotype occurred many times. This chain joins TRBV9 and TRBJ1-1, with D possibly being TRBD1 (6 bases). V was shortened by 3 bases and J by 4 bases, with 13 bases between the two germline ends. CDR3 length: 14 amino acids. The germline gives CDR1 SGDLS, CDR2 YYNGEE. The CDR3 spells CASSEGDFLTEAFF. Written as DNA, the CDR3 is TGTGCCAGCAGCGAGGGGGACTTTCTCACTGAAGCTTTCTTT.

Many counts were recorded for this clonotype. V is TRBV5-1 and J is TRBJ2-3, with 9 bases identical to TRBD2. From germline, CDR1 is SGHRS and CDR2 YFSETQ. CDR3 size: 15 residues. V lost 4 bases to trimming and J lost 2 bases; unmatched junction nucleotides: 5. For the CDR3, the DNA is TGCGCCAGCAGCCGCGGGGGGGGAACCACAGATACGCAGTATTTT. This sequence encodes CASSRGGGTTDTQYF.

There are many counts of this clonotype. CDR3 protein: CASSYFYGASGELFF. In DNA form, the CDR3 reads TGTGCCAGCAGCTACTTCTACGGGGCGTCCGGGGAGCTGTTTTTT. The V call is TRBV7-2, the J call TRBJ2-2, with D perhaps TRBD1 or TRBD2 (5 bases each). This CDR3 has 15 residues. V dropped 4 bases and J dropped 6 bases, with 15 bases sitting between them. Germline lookup yields CDR1 SGHTA and CDR2 FQGNSA.

This clonotype appeared many times. The rearrangement joins TRBV28 to TRBJ1-5, with 11 bases identical to TRBD1. The V segment lost 6 bases and the J segment 2 bases; nucleotides outside the gene matches: 3. The CDR3 spans 15 residues. Per germline, CDR1 MDHEN and CDR2 SYDVKM. CDR3 bases: TGTGCCAGCAGACGGACAGGGGGCCGCAATCAGCCCCAGCATTTT. Protein: CASRRTGGRNQPQHF.

This clonotype rates as medium-sized (0.01 to 0.1%). V gene TRBV5-1 combines with J gene TRBJ2-1; the D gene could be TRBD1 or TRBD2 (5 bases each). Germline CDR1 is SGHRS and CDR2 is YFSETQ. Trimming took off 4 bases at V and 6 bases at J, with 20 bases between the two ends. The CDR3 has 16 residues. CDR3 residues: CASSLVKGTTVNEQFF. CDR3 DNA sequence: TGCGCCAGCAGCCTCGTTAAAGGGACCACCGTCAATGAGCAGTTCTTC.

This clonotype was detected a few times. A much larger clonotype is one base distant, so this may be a read error. The chain couples TRBV5-1 to TRBJ2-1; 7 bases are shared with TRBD1. There are 15 residues in the CDR3. CDR1 is SGHRS and CDR2 is YFSETQ in the germline V gene. J lost 0 bases, V lost 2 bases, and 2 bases had no gene match. The CDR3 loop reads CASSLDRVSYNEQFF. The CDR3 nucleotides are TGCGCCAGCAGCTTAGACAGGGTCTCCTACAATGAGCAGTTCTTC.

This clonotype was observed many times. J is TRBJ2-5 and V is TRBV7-9; D unresolved. CDR1 SEHNR and CDR2 FQNEAQ come from the germline V gene (reference sequence). V shed 6 bases and J shed 3 bases, with 11 bases lying between them. The CDR3 contains 13 residues. The CDR3 is CASSSGGEETQYF. CDR3 sequence (DNA): TGTGCCAGCAGTTCTGGTGGGGAAGAGACCCAGTACTTC.

This clonotype was seen a handful of times. The chain employs TRBV20-1 and TRBJ2-5, with D uncertain. Germline V gene sequence: CDR1 DFQATT, CDR2 SNEGSKA (reference sequence). Trimming pared 5 bases from V and 4 bases from J, leaving 8 bases between. The CDR3 spans 11 residues. The CDR3 region has the DNA TGCAGTGCTCCGCTATTAGAGACCCAGTACTTC. Translated: CSAPLLETQYF.

This rearrangement joins TRBV5-6 to TRBJ1-1, with 8 nucleotides matching TRBD1. The V gene end was trimmed by 4 bases and the J gene end by 7 bases; junction bases not matched to a gene: 12. Germline loops: CDR1 SGHDT, CDR2 YYEEEE. This CDR3 comprises 15 residues. The CDR3 nucleotides read TGTGCCAGCAGCCGAAGCCGGACAGGGAGGAATGAAGCTTTCTTT. It translates to CASSRSRTGRNEAFF.

This clonotype was seen ten or more times. This chain uses TRBV4-3 with TRBJ2-7; 10 bases are shared with TRBD1. The V gene end was trimmed by 0 bases and the J gene end by 3 bases; junction bases not matched to a gene: 5. The CDR3 totals 16 residues. The germline CDR1 and CDR2 sequences are LGHNA and YSLEER. CDR3 amino acids: CASSQDHRTGGYEQYF. The CDR3 DNA follows: TGCGCCAGCAGCCAAGATCACCGGACAGGGGGCTACGAGCAGTACTTC.

This clonotype was seen at least ten times. This rearrangement joins TRBV20-1 to TRBJ1-5; maybe TRBD1 (5 bases). The CDR3 contains 17 residues. Trimming took 0 bases from V and 6 from J, leaving 21 bases between them. Germline CDR1 reads DFQATT; CDR2 reads SNEGSKA (reference sequence). The CDR3 DNA sequence: TGCAGTGCTAGAGATCTCGGGGGATCACCCCCATCTCAGCCCCAGCATTTT. Its protein is CSARDLGGSPPSQPQHF.